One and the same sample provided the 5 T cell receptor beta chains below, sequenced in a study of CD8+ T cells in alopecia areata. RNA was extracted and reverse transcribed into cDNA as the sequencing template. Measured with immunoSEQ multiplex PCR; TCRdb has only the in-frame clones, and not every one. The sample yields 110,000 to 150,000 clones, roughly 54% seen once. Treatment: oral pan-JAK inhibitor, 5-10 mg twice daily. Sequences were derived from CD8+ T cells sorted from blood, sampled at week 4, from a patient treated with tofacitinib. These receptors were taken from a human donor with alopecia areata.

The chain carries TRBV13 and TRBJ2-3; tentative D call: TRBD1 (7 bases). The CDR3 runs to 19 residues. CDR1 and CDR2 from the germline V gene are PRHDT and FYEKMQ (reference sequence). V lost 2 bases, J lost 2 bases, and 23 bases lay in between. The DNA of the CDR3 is TGTGCCAGCAGCTTACGATTTAGTACGGGGGACAGAAACACAGATACGCAGTATTTT. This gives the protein CASSLRFSTGDRNTDTQYF.

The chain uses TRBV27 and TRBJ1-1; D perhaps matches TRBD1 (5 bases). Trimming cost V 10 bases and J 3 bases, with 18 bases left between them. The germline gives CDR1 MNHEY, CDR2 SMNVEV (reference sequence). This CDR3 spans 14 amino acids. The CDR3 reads CATGRVGADTEAFF. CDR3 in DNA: TGTGCCACGGGCAGGGTGGGCGCGGACACTGAAGCTTTCTTT.

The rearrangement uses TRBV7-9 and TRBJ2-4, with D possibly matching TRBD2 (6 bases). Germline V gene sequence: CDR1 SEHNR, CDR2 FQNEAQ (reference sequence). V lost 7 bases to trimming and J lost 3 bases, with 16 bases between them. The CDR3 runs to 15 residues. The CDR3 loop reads CASTDLEGSKNIQYF. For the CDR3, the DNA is TGTGCCAGCACCGATCTGGAGGGGAGCAAAAACATTCAGTACTTC.

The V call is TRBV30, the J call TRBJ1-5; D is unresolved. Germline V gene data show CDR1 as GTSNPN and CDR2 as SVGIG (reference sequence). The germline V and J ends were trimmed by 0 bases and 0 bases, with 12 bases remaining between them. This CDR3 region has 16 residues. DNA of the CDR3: TGTGCCTGGAGTGTACCCCAAGACTTTAGCAATCAGCCCCAGCATTTT. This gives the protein CAWSVPQDFSNQPQHF.

The CDR3 is CASSQDPGFNTGELFF. In nucleotides, the CDR3 is TGCGCCAGCAGCCAAGATCCCGGGTTCAACACCGGGGAGCTGTTTTTT. The chain uses TRBV4-3 and TRBJ2-2; no definite D call. CDR1 and CDR2 (germline): LGHNA, YSLEER. V gave up 0 bases and J gave up 2 bases, with 10 bases separating them. CDR3 size: 16 residues.